A selection of T cell receptor beta chains follows, all from one sample in a study of T-cell reconstitution after alpha-beta-depleted transplantation in children. In TCRdb, the PCR reads were re-called with MiXCR into one record per CDR3 protein. The profile shows about 540,000 distinct CDR3 sequences, around 20% of them singletons. This material consisted of PBMCs from the stem cell graft donor, taken from the stem cell graft. Every receptor here comes from a human donor who donated a stem cell graft to a child with acute lymphoblastic leukemia. CDR3s include the opening cysteine and the closing phenylalanine or tryptophan. D genes are given only for firm matches. Expanded clones are given a class, and other clones once, few, many or no size at all.

CDR3nt	CDR3aa	v_gene	len	j_gene	abundance	d_gene
TGTGCCAGCAGTTTTTGGCCTCCCGGGACAGGCGGGGATGAGCAGTTCTTC	CASSFWPPGTGGDEQFF	TRBV12-3/TRBV12-4	17	TRBJ2-1	NA	TRBD1
TGTGCCAGCAGGTCGGGACTGTTGGGCGGGGAGCTGTTTTTT	CASRSGLLGGELFF	TRBV27	14	TRBJ2-2	few	NA
TGTGCCAGCAGCTCCGGGACAGGTTACACCGGGGAGCTGTTTTTT	CASSSGTGYTGELFF	TRBV7-3	15	TRBJ2-2	few	TRBD1
TGCAGTGCGACCCGACAGGGAGGGAGCGATGAGCAGTTCTTC	CSATRQGGSDEQFF	TRBV20-1	14	TRBJ2-1	few	NA
TGTGCCATCAAAGCCGGGGGGGATTCTGGCTACACCTTC	CAIKAGGDSGYTF	TRBV10-3	13	TRBJ1-2	few	NA
TGCGCCAGCAGCTTCGGACCACTCGGGACCCAGTACTTC	CASSFGPLGTQYF	TRBV5-1	13	TRBJ2-5	NA	NA
TGCAGTGCTAGAGATTATGATAGAGATTGGGAGCAGTACTTC	CSARDYDRDWEQYF	TRBV20-1	14	TRBJ2-7	few	NA
TGTGCCAGCAGTGTTTCTGGAGGGGCCAATGAGCAGTTCTTC	CASSVSGGANEQFF	TRBV6-1	14	TRBJ2-1	few	NA
TGCAGTGCTAGAGATTCCCCGATTAGCGGCAACAATGAGCAGTTCTTC	CSARDSPISGNNEQFF	TRBV20-1	16	TRBJ2-1	few	NA
TGCAGTGCTAGAAACCTAGACCGCAACAATGAGCAGTTCTTC	CSARNLDRNNEQFF	TRBV20-1	14	TRBJ2-1	many	NA
TGTGCCAGCACACGGGTAGCCAAAAACATTCAGTACTTC	CASTRVAKNIQYF	TRBV6-6	13	TRBJ2-4	few	NA
TGTGCCAGCAGTTCCAGCGGGACCGCTTATGAAAAACTGTTTTTT	CASSSSGTAYEKLFF	TRBV6-5	15	TRBJ1-4	few	NA
TGCGCCAGCAGCCAAGCCCCGCCGCCCTCCACAGATACGCAGTATTTT	CASSQAPPPSTDTQYF	TRBV4-1	16	TRBJ2-3	NA	NA
TGTGCCAGCTCACCGCTTTCAGATACGCAGTATTTT	CASSPLSDTQYF	TRBV18	12	TRBJ2-3	few	NA
TGTGCCACCAGCAGAGAGCGACCTTACAGGGACGAGCAGTACTTC	CATSRERPYRDEQYF	TRBV15	15	TRBJ2-7	NA	NA
TGTGCCAGCAGCTTAGACTTTAACGCATTGAACACTGAAGCTTTCTTT	CASSLDFNALNTEAFF	TRBV7-2	16	TRBJ1-1	NA	NA
TGTGCCAGCAGCGTAGCTAGCACAGATGCGCAGTATTTT	CASSVASTDAQYF	TRBV9	13	TRBJ2-3	NA	NA
TGCGCCAGCAGTGAGGGGACTAGCGAAATAGATACGCAGTATTTT	CASSEGTSEIDTQYF	TRBV10-1	15	TRBJ2-3	NA	TRBD2
TGTGCCACCCGCCCGGGGGCTGATTCACCCCTCCACTTT	CATRPGADSPLHF	TRBV27	13	TRBJ1-6	NA	NA
TGTGCCAGCAGGCCCCCGGGACTGATCTATGGCTACACCTTC	CASRPPGLIYGYTF	TRBV12-3/TRBV12-4	14	TRBJ1-2	NA	NA
TGTGCCAGCAGCGTATCGGCTAGCGGGAGCTACGAGCAGTACTTC	CASSVSASGSYEQYF	TRBV9	15	TRBJ2-7	NA	TRBD2
TGTGCCAGTAGTATTCATACTAGCGGGACTCCCAATGAGCAGTTCTTC	CASSIHTSGTPNEQFF	TRBV19	16	TRBJ2-1	few	TRBD2
TGTGCCAGCTCACTCATCCTTGGACAGGGGCCGGGGGAGACCCAGTACTTC	CASSLILGQGPGETQYF	TRBV18	17	TRBJ2-5	NA	TRBD1
TGTGCCATCAGGGCGACTGGAAACACCATATATTTT	CAIRATGNTIYF	TRBV10-3	12	TRBJ1-3	few	NA
TGTGCCAGCAGCTCCCTTAGCGGGAGCTCCTACAATGAGCAGTTCTTC	CASSSLSGSSYNEQFF	TRBV11-2	16	TRBJ2-1	many	TRBD2
TGTGCCAGCAGTGAATATAACGGGGAAGAGCAGTACTTC	CASSEYNGEEQYF	TRBV25-1	13	TRBJ2-7	NA	NA
TGCGCCAGCAGCTTGGACGGCGGGCAAGAGACCCAGTACTTC	CASSLDGGQETQYF	TRBV5-1	14	TRBJ2-5	NA	NA